Sequencing of this T cell receptor beta chain was carried out in a study of OX40 agonist ivuxolimab in advanced cancers. At the level of the study: Three individuals attained partial responses, comprising one hepatocellular carcinoma case and two cutaneous melanoma cases.

TCRdb's table, derived via immunoSEQ multiplex PCR, lists solely in-frame clones and lacks some. This table holds around 29,000 clones, over 75% found once. The CDR3 loop spans 15 amino acids. Deletions cut 4 bases from V and 2 bases from J, with 15 bases between. Germline V gives CDR1 SGHRS, CDR2 YFSETQ. This TCR derives from an adult with an advanced solid tumor such as melanoma, head and neck, liver or kidney cancer. The V call is TRBV5-1, the J call TRBJ2-5; D may be TRBD2 (6 bases). Sequenced here: CD4+ or CD8+ T cells sorted from blood, sampled in a trial of the OX40 agonist ivuxolimab. The CDR3 nucleotides read TGCGCCAGCAGCCTAACGGGACTGCTACAAGAGACCCAGTACTTC. Protein: CASSLTGLLQETQYF.